A single sample gave rise to the 10 T cell receptor beta chains below, sequenced in a study of CD8+CD57+ T cells in acquired aplastic anemia (dated by TCRdb to the late 2010s). The data were produced on an Illumina HiSeq 2000. Genomic DNA was used as template for profiling of TCR beta VDJ combinations and CDR3 sequences. The public reads were quality trimmed at Q25 with fastp and then assembled into clones with MiXCR by TCRdb, keeping productive beta chains. Here each entry gathers all rows of one CDR3 protein and keeps the most common genes and DNA. For this sample there are 450,000 to 550,000 distinct CDR3 sequences; 25% to 40% appear just once. The ten largest clones represent about 0.8% of the sample. Patients chosen for sequencing had shown expansion of CD8+CD57+ cells by flow cytometry. Sample: sorted CD4+, CD8+, or CD8+CD57+ T cells (not recorded which) from PBMCs. These receptor sequences come from a human donor with aplastic anemia.

This rearrangement joins TRBV19 to TRBJ1-5; tentative D call: TRBD1 (5 bases). Trimming stripped 5 bases from V and 4 bases from J, with 18 bases between. This CDR3 is 16 amino acids long. Germline V gene sequence: CDR1 LNHDA, CDR2 SQIVND (reference sequence). CDR3 amino acids: CASSLRDLRANQPQHF. In DNA, the CDR3 is TGTGCCAGTAGTCTAAGGGACCTGCGAGCAAATCAGCCCCAGCATTTT.

This clonotype was picked up many times. The chain combines TRBV19 with TRBJ1-2; TRBD1 aligns across 7 bases. The CDR3 covers 16 residues. J lost 4 bases, V lost 3 bases, and 11 bases had no gene match. Per the germline V gene, CDR1 is LNHDA and CDR2 is SQIVND (reference sequence). Written as DNA, the CDR3 is TGTGCCAGTAGTATGGAGTTGACAGGGATGGCCTATGGCTACACCTTC. Residues: CASSMELTGMAYGYTF.

In the case of this clonotype: One base away lies a much larger clone, so this may be a sequencing read error. CDR3 coding DNA: TGTGCCAGCAGCGGGGTGGAGGCAGGAAAACTGTTTTTT. Residues: CASSGVEAGKLFF. This chain joins TRBV16 and TRBJ1-4; D call uncertain. This CDR3 contains 13 residues. Trimming shortened V by 5 bases and J by 10 bases, and 14 bases separated the two germline ends. The germline V gene encodes CDR1 KGHSY and CDR2 FQNENV.

This clonotype was counted between two and nine times. This chain connects TRBV14 to TRBJ1-4; 8 positions agree with TRBD1. V was clipped by 1 base and J by 7 bases; unmatched bases: 5. The CDR3 runs to 15 residues. The germline V gene encodes CDR1 SGHDN and CDR2 FVKESK. As DNA, the CDR3 is TGTGCCAGCAGCCAAGTAACAGGGGGGACTGAAAAACTGTTTTTT. Translation gives CASSQVTGGTEKLFF.

The table lists this clonotype with many counts. The rearrangement links TRBV19 to TRBJ1-6; D remains unclear. Germline V lookup: CDR1 LNHDA, CDR2 SQIVND (reference sequence). V was trimmed by 10 bases and J by 0 bases, leaving 4 bases between them. This CDR3 has 12 residues. The CDR3 DNA reads as TGTGCCACGGGCTCCTATAATTCACCCCTCCACTTT. This translates into CATGSYNSPLHF.

This clonotype has more than one count but fewer than ten. V is TRBV2 and J is TRBJ1-5; possible D gene TRBD1, 5 bases. The germline CDR1 and CDR2 sequences are SNHLY and FYNNEI. Trimming removed 5 bases at V and 4 bases at J, with 15 bases between. The CDR3 runs 15 residues. CDR3 DNA sequence: TGTGCCAGCAGTTTAGCCGGGACCGGGAATCAGCCCCAGCATTTT. This translates into CASSLAGTGNQPQHF.

This clonotype was detected many times. At one end, the junction sequence differs from germline, possibly due to a read error. The V call is TRBV14, the J call TRBJ1-2, with D tentatively TRBD1 (5 bases). The germline CDR1 and CDR2 sequences are SGHDN and FVKESK. The CDR3 totals 14 residues. The DNA of the CDR3 is TGTGCCAACAGCCAAGACGAGACAGTCTATGGCTACACCTTC. Its protein is CANSQDETVYGYTF.

With regard to this clonotype: The junction departs from the called germline gene at one end, perhaps through a read error. This sequence joins TRBV7-3 and TRBJ1-1; TRBD1 might be the D (5 bases). There are 15 residues in the CDR3. Germline CDR1 reads SGHTA; CDR2 reads FQGTGA. CDR3 nucleotides: TGTGCCAGCAGCTTACCCGTCAGACAGAACACTGAAGCTCTCTTT. Its translation: CASSLPVRQNTEALF.

In its sample, this clonotype was seen once. The rearrangement uses TRBV10-2 and TRBJ1-6; D gene ambiguous. The CDR3 sequence is 15 residues long. The germline V and J ends were trimmed by 2 bases and 4 bases, with 9 bases remaining between them. CDR1 is WSHSY and CDR2 is SAAADI in the germline V gene. In DNA form, the CDR3 reads TGCGCCAGCAGTGAGGCCTCAGCGTATAATTCACCCCTCCACTTT. Translated, it gives CASSEASAYNSPLHF.

This clonotype was detected many times. V usage is TRBV19 and J usage is TRBJ1-5, with D tentatively TRBD1 (6 bases). Trimming removed 8 bases at V and 0 bases at J, with 11 bases between. Germline V gene data show CDR1 as LNHDA and CDR2 as SQIVND (reference sequence). CDR3 length: 14 residues. CDR3 region: CASRGPNSNQPQHF. In DNA form, the CDR3 reads TGTGCCAGTCGGGGGCCTAATAGCAATCAGCCCCAGCATTTT.